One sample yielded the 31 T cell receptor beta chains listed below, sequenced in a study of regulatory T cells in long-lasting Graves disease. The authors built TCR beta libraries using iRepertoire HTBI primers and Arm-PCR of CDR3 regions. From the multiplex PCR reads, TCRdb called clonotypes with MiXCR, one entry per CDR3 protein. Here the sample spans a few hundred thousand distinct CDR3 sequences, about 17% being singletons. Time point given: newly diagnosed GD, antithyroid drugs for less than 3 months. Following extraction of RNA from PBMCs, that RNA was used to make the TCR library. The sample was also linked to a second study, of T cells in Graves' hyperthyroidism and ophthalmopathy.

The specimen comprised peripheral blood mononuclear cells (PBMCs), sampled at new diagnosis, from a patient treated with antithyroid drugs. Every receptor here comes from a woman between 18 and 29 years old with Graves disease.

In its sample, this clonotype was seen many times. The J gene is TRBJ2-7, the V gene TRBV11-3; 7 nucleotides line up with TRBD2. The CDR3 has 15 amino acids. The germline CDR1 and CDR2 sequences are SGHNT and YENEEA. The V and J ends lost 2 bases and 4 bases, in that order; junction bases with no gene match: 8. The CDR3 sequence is CASSLPRQGLYEQYF. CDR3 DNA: TGTGCCAGCAGCTTACCCCGGCAGGGACTATACGAGCAGTACTTC.

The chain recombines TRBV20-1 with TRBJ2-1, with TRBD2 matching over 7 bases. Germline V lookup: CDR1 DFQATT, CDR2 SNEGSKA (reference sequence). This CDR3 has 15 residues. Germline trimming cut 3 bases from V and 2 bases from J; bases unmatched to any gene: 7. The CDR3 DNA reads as TGCAGTGCTAGGTTCCGGGACTACACCTACAATGAGCAGTTCTTC. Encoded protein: CSARFRDYTYNEQFF.

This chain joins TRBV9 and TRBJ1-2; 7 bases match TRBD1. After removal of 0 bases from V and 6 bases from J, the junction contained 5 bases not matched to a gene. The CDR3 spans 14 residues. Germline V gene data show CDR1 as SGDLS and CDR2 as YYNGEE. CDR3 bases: TGTGCCAGCAGCGTAGGAGGGACAGTCGATGGCTACACCTTC. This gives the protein CASSVGGTVDGYTF. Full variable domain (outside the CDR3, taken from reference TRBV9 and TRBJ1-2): DSGVTQTPKHLITATGQRVTLRCSPRSGDLSVYWYQQSLDQGLQFLIQYYNGEERAKGNILERFSAQQFPDLHSELNLSSLELGDSALYFCASSVGGTVDGYTFGSGTRLTVV.

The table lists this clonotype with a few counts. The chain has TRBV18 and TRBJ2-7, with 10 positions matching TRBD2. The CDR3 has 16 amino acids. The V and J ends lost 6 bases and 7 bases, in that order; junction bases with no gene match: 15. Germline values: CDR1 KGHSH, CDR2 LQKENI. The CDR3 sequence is CASSPKTAGGPEEQYF. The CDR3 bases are TGTGCCAGCTCCCCTAAGACAGCGGGAGGGCCGGAAGAGCAGTACTTC.

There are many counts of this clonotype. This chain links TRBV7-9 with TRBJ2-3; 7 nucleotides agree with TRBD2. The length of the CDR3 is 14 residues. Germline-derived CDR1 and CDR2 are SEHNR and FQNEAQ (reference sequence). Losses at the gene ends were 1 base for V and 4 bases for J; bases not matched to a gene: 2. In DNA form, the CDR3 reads TGTGCCAGCAGCTTAGGCGGGAGCGCAGATACGCAGTATTTT. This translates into CASSLGGSADTQYF.

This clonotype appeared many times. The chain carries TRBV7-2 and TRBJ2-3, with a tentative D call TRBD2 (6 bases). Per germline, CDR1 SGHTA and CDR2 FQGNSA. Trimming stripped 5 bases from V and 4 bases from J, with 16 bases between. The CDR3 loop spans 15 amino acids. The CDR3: CASSRGLSAADTQYF. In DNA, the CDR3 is TGTGCCAGCAGCCGGGGACTTTCGGCAGCAGATACGCAGTATTTT.

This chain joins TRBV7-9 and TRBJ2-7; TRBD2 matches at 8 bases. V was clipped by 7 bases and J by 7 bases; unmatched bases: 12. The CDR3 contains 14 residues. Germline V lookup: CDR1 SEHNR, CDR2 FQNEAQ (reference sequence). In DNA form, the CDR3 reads TGTGCCAGCACCGTTAGCGGGACTAGTGATGAGCAGTACTTC. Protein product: CASTVSGTSDEQYF.

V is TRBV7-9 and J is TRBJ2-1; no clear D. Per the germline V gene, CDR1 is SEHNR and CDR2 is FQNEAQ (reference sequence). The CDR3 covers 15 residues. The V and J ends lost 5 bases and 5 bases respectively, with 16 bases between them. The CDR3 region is CASSLRQFPDNEQFF. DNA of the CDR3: TGTGCCAGCAGCCTTCGACAATTTCCTGACAATGAGCAGTTCTTC.

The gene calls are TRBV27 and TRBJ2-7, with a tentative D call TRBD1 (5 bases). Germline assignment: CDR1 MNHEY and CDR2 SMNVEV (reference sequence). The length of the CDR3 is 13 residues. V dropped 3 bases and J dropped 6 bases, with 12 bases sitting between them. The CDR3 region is CASSFNRKGEQYF. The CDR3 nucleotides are TGTGCCAGCAGTTTTAACAGGAAGGGCGAGCAGTACTTC.

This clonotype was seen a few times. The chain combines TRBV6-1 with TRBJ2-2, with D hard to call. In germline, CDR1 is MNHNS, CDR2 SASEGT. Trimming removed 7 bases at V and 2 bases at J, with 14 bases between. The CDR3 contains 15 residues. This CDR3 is CASTSNLYNTGELFF. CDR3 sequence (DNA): TGTGCCAGCACCAGTAACTTATACAACACCGGGGAGCTGTTTTTT.

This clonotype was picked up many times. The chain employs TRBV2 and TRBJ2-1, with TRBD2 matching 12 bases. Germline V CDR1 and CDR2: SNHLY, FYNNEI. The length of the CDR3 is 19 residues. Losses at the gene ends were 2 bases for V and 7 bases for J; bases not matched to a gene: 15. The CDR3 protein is CASSEWRVMTSGRLNEQFF. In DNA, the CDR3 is TGTGCCAGCAGTGAATGGAGGGTGATGACTAGCGGGAGATTAAATGAGCAGTTCTTC. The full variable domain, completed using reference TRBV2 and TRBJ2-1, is EPEVTQTPSHQVTQMGQEVILRCVPISNHLYFYWYRQILGQKVEFLVSFYNNEISEKSEIFDDQFSVERPDGSNFTLKIRSTKLEDSAMYFCASSEWRVMTSGRLNEQFFGPGTRLTVL.

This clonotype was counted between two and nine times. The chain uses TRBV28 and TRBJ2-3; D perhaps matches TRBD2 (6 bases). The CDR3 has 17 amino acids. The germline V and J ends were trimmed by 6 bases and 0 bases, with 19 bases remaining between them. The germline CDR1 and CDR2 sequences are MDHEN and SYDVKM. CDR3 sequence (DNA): TGTGCCAGCAGCCAATCATCACTAGCATCTAGCACAGATACGCAGTATTTT. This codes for CASSQSSLASSTDTQYF.

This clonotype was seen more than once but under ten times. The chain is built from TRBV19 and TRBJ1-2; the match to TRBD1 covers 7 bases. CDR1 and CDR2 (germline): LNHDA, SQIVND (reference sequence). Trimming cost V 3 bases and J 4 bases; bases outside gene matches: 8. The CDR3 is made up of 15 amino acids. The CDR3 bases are TGTGCCAGTAGTATGGTCGGCAGGGGGATCTATGGCTACACCTTC. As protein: CASSMVGRGIYGYTF.

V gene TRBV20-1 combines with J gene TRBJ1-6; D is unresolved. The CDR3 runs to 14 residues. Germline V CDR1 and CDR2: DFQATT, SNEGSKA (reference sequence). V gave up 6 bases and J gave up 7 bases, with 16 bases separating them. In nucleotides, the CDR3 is TGCAGTGCGTTTAGGTCAGCTAGAAATTCACCCCTCCACTTT. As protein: CSAFRSARNSPLHF.

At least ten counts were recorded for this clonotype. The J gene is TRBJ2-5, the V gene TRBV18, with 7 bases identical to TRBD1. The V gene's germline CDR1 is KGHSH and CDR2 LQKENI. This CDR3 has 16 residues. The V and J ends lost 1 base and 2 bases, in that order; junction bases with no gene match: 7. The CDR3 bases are TGTGCCAGCTCACCACTCGGACAGACAGGGCAAGAGACCCAGTACTTC. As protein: CASSPLGQTGQETQYF.

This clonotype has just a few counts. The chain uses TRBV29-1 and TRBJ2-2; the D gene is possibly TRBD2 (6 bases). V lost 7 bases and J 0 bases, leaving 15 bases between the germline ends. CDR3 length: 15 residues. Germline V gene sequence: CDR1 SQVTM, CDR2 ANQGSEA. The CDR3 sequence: CSAPGWDSNTGELFF. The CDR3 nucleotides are TGCAGCGCCCCGGGGTGGGACTCGAACACCGGGGAGCTGTTTTTT.

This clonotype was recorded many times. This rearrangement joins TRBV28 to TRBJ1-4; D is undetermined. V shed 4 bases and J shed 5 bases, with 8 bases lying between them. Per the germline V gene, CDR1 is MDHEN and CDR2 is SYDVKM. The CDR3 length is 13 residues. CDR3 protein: CASSSWRNEKLFF. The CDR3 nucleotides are TGTGCCAGCAGTTCGTGGAGAAATGAAAAACTGTTTTTT.

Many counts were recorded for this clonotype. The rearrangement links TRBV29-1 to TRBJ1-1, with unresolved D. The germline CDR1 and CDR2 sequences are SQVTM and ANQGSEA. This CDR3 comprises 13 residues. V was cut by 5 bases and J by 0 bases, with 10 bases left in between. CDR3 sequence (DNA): TGCAGCGTTTACAAGGTCATGAACACTGAAGCTTTCTTT. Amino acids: CSVYKVMNTEAFF.

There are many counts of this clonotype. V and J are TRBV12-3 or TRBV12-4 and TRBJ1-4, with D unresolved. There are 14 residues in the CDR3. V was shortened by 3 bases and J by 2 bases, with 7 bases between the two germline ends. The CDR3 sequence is CASSFVVTNEKLFF. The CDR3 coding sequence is TGTGCCAGCAGTTTTGTAGTCACTAATGAAAAACTGTTTTTT.

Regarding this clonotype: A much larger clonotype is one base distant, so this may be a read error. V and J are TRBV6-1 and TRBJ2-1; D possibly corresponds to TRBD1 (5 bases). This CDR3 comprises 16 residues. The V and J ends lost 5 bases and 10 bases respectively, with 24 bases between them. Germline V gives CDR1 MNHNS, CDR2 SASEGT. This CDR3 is CASSLYAGPQAYEQFF. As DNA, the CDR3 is TGTGCCAGCAGTCTCTACGCCGGGCCACAGGCCTACGAGCAGTTCTTC.

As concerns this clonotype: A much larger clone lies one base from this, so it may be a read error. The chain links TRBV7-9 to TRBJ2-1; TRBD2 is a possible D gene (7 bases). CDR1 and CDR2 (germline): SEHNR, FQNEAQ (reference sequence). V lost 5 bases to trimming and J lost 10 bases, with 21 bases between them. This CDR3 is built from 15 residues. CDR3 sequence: CASSPRGGATYEQFF. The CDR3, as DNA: TGTGCCAGCAGCCCAAGGGGGGGCGCGACGTACGAGCAGTTCTTC.

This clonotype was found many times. CDR3 amino acids: CASRPGLVYEQYF. As DNA, the CDR3 is TGTGCCAGCAGACCGGGGCTAGTGTACGAGCAGTACTTC. This chain links TRBV12-3 or TRBV12-4 with TRBJ2-7; D may be TRBD1 or TRBD2 (5 bases each). The CDR3 loop spans 13 amino acids. V was clipped by 6 bases and J by 4 bases, with 13 bases between them.

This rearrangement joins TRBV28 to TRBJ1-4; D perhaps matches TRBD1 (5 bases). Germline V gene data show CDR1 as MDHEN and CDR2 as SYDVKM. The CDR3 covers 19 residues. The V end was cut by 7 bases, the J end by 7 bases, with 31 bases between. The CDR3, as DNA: TGTGCCAGCAATTTCACCCATTGGGACCTTAATAACAAAGCTGAAAAACTGTTTTTT. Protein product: CASNFTHWDLNNKAEKLFF.

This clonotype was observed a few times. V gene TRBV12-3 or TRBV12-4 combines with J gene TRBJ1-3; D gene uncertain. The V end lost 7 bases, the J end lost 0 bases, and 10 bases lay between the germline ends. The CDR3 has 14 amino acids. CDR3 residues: CASIKGYSGNTIYF. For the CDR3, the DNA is TGTGCCAGCATTAAGGGTTACTCTGGAAACACCATATATTTT.

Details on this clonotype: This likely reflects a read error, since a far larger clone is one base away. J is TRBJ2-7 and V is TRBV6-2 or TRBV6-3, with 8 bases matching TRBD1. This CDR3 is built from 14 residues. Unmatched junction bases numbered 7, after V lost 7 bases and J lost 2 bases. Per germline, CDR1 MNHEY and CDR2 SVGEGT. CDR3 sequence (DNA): TGTGCCAGCACCCGGACAGGGAGGACCTACGAGCAGTACTTC. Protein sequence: CASTRTGRTYEQYF.

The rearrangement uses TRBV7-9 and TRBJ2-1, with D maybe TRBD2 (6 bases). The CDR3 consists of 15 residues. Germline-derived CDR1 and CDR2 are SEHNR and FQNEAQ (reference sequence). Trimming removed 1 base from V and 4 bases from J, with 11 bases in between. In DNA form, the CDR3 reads TGTGCCAGCAGCTTAGGAGCGGGCGTTTACAATGAGCAGTTCTTC. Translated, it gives CASSLGAGVYNEQFF.

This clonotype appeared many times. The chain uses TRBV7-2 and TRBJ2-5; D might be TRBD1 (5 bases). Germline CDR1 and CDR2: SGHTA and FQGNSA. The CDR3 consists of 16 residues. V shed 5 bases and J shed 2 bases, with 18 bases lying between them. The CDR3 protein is CASSLPWGDNQETQYF. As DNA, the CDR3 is TGTGCCAGCAGCCTTCCTTGGGGCGACAATCAAGAGACCCAGTACTTC.

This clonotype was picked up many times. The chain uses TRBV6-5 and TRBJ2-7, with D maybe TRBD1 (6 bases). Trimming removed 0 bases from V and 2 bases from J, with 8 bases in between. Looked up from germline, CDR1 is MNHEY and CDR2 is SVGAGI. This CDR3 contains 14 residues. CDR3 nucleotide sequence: TGTGCCAGCAGTTACTCGGACAGAACCTACGAGCAGTACTTC. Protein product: CASSYSDRTYEQYF.

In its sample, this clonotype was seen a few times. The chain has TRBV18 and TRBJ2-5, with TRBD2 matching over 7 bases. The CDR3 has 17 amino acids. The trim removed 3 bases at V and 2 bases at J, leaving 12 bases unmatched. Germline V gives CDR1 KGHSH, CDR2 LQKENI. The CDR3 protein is CASSPSTTAGRQETQYF. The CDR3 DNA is TGTGCCAGCTCACCTTCGACAACAGCGGGAAGACAAGAGACCCAGTACTTC. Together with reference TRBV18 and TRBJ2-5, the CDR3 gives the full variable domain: NAGVMQNPRHLVRRRGQEARLRCSPMKGHSHVYWYRQLPEEGLKFMVYLQKENIIDESGMPKERFSAEFPKEGPSILRIQQVVRGDSAAYFCASSPSTTAGRQETQYFGPGTRLLVL.

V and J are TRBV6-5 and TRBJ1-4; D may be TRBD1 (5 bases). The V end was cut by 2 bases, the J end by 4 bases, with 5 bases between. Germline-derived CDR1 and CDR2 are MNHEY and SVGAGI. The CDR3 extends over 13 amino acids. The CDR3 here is CASSYRGNEKLFF. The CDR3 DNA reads TGTGCCAGCAGTTACAGGGGTAATGAAAAACTGTTTTTT.

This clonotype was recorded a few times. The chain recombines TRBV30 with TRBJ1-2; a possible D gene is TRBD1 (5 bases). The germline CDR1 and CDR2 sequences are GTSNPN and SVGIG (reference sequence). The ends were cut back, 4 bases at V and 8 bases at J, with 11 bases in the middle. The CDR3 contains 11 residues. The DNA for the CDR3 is TGTGCCTGGACGGGGGGAAGCGGCTACACCTTC. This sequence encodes CAWTGGSGYTF. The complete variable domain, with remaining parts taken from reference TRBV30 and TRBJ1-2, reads SQTIHQWPATLVQPVGSPLSLECTVEGTSNPNLYWYRQAAGRGLQLLFYSVGIGQISSEVPQNLSASRPQDRQFILSSKKLLLSDSGFYLCAWTGGSGYTFGSGTRLTVV.